This T cell receptor beta chain originates from a study of cytomegalovirus exposure and HLA in healthy donors. Overall study findings and caveats: Later analysis indicated greater clonal expansion among HLA-associated TCR beta chains than among equally common other chains. Sequencing likely generated an artifact that appeared as a cluster of highly shared sequence variants.

The PCR ran on 60 Vbeta and 13 Jbeta primers. The protocol was immunoSEQ multiplex PCR, while the TCRdb copy is restricted to in-frame clones and leaves out a portion. The sample has 110,000 to 150,000 clones; 80% are singletons. The CDR3 totals 13 residues. CDR1 is LGHNT, CDR2 FRNRAP, per germline. Trimming shortened V by 6 bases and J by 4 bases, and 13 bases separated the two germline ends. About this clone itself: Antigen unknown.

This sequence was found in a man between 35 and 55 years old in good health and CMV-seronegative. Sequenced: PBMCs. The rearrangement links TRBV12-5 to TRBJ2-7, with D tentatively TRBD2 (5 bases). DNA for the CDR3: TGTGCTAGTGGACGACATAGGAGGTACGAGCAGTACTTC. Residues: CASGRHRRYEQYF. The full variable domain, in which reference TRBV12-5 and TRBJ2-7 provide the parts outside the CDR3, is DARVTQTPRHKVTEMGQEVTMRCQPILGHNTVFWYRQTMMQGLELLAYFRNRAPLDDSGMPKDRFSAEMPDATLATLKIQPSEPRDSAVYFCASGRHRRYEQYFGPGTRLTVT.